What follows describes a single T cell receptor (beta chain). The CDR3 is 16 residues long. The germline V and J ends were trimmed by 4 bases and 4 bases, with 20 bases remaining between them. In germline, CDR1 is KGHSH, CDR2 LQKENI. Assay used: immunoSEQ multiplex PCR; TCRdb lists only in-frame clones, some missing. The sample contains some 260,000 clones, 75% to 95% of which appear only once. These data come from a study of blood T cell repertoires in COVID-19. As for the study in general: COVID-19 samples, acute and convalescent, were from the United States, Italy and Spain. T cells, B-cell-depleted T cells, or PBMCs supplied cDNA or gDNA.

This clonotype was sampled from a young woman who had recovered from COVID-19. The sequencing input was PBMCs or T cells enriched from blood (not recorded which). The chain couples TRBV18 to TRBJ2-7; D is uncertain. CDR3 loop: CASSLSPGSRWYEQYF. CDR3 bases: TGTGCCAGCTCACTATCTCCCGGGTCTAGGTGGTACGAGCAGTACTTC.